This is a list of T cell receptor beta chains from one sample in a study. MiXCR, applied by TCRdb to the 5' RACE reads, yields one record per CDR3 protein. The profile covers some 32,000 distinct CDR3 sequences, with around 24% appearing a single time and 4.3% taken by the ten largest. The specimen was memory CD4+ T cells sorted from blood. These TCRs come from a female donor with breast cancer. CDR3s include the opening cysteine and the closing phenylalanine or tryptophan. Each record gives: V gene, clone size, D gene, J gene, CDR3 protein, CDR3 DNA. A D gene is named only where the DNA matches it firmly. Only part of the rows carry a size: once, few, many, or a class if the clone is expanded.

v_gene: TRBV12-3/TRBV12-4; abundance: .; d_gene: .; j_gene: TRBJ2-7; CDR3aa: CASSAPGQRSYEQYF; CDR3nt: TGTGCCAGCAGTGCCCCGGGACAAAGGTCCTACGAGCAGTACTTC
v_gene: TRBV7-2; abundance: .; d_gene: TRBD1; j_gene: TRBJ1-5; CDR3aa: CASSQDRATNQPQHF; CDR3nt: TGTGCCAGCAGCCAAGACAGGGCTACCAATCAGCCCCAGCATTTT
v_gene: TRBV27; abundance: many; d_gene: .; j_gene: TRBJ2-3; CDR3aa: CASSTPDTQYF; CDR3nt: TGTGCCAGCAGTACCCCAGATACGCAGTATTTT
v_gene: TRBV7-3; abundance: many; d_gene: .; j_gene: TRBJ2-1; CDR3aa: CASSDSGYNEQFF; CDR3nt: TGTGCCAGCAGCGATAGCGGATACAATGAGCAGTTCTTC
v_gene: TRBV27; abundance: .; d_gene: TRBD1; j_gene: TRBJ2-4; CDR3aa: CASSLGGFPGQGLNIQYF; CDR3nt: TGTGCCAGCAGTTTGGGGGGTTTCCCGGGACAGGGATTAAACATTCAGTACTTC
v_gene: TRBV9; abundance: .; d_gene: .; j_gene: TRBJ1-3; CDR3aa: CASEAGNTIYF; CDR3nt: TGTGCCAGCGAAGCGGGAAACACCATATATTTT
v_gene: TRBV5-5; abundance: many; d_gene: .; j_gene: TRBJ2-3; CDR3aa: CASSLDGAIDTQYF; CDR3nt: TGTGCCAGCAGCTTGGATGGGGCGATAGATACGCAGTATTTT
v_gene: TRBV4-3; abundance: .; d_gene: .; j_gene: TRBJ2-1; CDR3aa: CASSQDLLVGDNEQFF; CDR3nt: TGCGCCAGCAGCCAAGACTTGCTAGTCGGGGACAATGAGCAGTTCTTC
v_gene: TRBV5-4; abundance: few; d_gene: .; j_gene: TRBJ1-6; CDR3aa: CASSLVPGAPTSAYNSPLHF; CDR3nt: TGTGCCAGCAGCTTGGTACCGGGGGCACCAACATCGGCCTATAATTCACCCCTCCACTTT
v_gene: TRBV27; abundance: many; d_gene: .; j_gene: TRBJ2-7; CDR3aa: CASSFESGYF; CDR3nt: TGTGCCAGCAGTTTCGAGAGTGGGTACTTC
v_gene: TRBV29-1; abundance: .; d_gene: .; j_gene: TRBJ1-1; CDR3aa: CSASRGNTEAFF; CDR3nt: TGCAGCGCATCCAGGGGGAACACTGAAGCTTTCTTT
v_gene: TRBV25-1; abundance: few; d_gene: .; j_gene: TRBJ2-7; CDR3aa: CASSEYGAAYEQYF; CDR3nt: TGTGCCAGCAGTGAATACGGAGCAGCCTACGAGCAGTACTTC
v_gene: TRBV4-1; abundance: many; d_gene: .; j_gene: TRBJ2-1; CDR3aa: CASSHWEGGLYNEQFF; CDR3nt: TGCGCCAGCAGCCACTGGGAGGGGGGCCTCTACAATGAGCAGTTCTTC
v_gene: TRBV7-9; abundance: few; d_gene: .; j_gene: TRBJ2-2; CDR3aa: CASSRWREANTGELFF; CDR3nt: TGTGCCAGCAGCCGTTGGCGGGAAGCGAACACCGGGGAGCTGTTTTTT
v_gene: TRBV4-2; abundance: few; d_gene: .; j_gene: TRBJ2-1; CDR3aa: CASSQKPPSSYNEQFF; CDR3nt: TGTGCCAGCAGCCAAAAACCCCCCAGCTCCTACAATGAGCAGTTCTTC
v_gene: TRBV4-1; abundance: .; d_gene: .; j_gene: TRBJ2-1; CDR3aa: CASSPRRPSYNEQFF; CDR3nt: TGCGCCAGCAGCCCCCGGAGGCCCTCCTACAATGAGCAGTTCTTC
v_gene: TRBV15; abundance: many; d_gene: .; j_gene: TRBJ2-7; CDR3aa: CATSQGGSYEQYF; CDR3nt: TGTGCCACCAGCCAGGGAGGCTCCTACGAGCAGTACTTC
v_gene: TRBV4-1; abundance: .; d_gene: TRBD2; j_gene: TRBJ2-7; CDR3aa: CASSLAGGASYEQYF; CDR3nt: TGCGCCAGCAGCCTTGCGGGGGGCGCCTCCTACGAGCAGTACTTC
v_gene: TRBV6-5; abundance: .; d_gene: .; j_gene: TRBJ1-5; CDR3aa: CASSHFRVGRSNQPQHF; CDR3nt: TGTGCCAGCAGCCACTTTCGGGTAGGACGAAGCAATCAGCCCCAGCATTTT
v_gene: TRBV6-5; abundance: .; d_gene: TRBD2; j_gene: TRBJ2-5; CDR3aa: CASSPLPLAGGRGRETQYF; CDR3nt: TGTGCCAGCAGTCCCCTTCCACTAGCGGGAGGCCGGGGTCGAGAGACCCAGTACTTC
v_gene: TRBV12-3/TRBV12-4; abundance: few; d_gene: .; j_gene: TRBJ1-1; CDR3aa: CASSPHYYGGLGTEAFF; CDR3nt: TGTGCCAGCAGCCCACATTACTACGGGGGGCTTGGCACTGAAGCTTTCTTT
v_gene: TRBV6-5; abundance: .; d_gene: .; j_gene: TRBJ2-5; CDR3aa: CASSYWAGTEIAGQETQYF; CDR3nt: TGTGCCAGCAGTTACTGGGCCGGGACGGAGATAGCCGGCCAAGAGACCCAGTACTTC
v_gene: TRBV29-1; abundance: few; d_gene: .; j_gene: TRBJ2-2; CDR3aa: CSALDGNTGELFF; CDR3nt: TGCAGCGCTTTAGACGGGAACACCGGGGAGCTGTTTTTT
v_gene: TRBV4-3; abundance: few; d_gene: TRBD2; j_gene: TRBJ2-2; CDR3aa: CASSQSGLAGGPNTGELFF; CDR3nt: TGCGCCAGCAGCCAGAGCGGACTAGCGGGAGGGCCGAACACCGGGGAGCTGTTTTTT
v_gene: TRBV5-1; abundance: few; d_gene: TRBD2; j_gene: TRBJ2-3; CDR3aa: CASSLSGLAGVTDTQYF; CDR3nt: TGCGCCAGCAGCTTGTCCGGACTAGCGGGAGTCACAGATACGCAGTATTTT
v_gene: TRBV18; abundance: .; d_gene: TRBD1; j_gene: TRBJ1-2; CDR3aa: CASSPLQGAYYGYTF; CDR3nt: TGTGCCAGCTCACCCTTACAGGGGGCTTACTATGGCTACACCTTC
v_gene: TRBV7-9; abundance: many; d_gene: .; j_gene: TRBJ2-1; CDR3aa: CASSSEGNPDNEQFF; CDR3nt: TGTGCCAGCAGCTCAGAAGGGAATCCTGATAATGAGCAGTTCTTC
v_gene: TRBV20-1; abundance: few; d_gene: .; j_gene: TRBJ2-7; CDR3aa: CSARRTSSYEQYF; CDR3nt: TGCAGTGCTAGAAGGACTTCCTCCTACGAGCAGTACTTC
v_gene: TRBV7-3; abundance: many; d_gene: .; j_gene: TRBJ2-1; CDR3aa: CASSWQVGAMNEQFF; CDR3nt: TGTGCCAGCAGCTGGCAGGTGGGGGCTATGAATGAGCAGTTCTTC
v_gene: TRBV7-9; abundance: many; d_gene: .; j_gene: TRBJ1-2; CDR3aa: CASSLSMDYGYTF; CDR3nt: TGTGCCAGCAGCTTGAGCATGGACTATGGCTACACCTTC
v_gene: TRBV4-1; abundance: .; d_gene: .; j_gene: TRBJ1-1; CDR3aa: CASSQEPTELNTEAFF; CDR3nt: TGCGCCAGCAGCCAAGAACCGACAGAACTGAACACTGAAGCTTTCTTT
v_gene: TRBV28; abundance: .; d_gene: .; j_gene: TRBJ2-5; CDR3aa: CASSGTFWQETQYF; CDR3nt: TGTGCCAGCAGTGGGACATTCTGGCAAGAGACCCAGTACTTC
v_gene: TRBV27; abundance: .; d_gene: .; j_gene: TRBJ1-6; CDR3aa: CASSPGGWVKSPLHF; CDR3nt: TGTGCCAGCAGTCCGGGGGGGTGGGTTAAGTCACCCCTCCACTTT
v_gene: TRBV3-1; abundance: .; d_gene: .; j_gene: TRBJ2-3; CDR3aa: CAGSPQRADTQYF; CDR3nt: TGTGCCGGCAGTCCACAGCGGGCAGATACGCAGTATTTT
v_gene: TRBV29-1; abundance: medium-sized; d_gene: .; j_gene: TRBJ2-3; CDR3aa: CSVEDSGTDTQYF; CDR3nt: TGCAGCGTTGAAGACTCCGGCACAGATACGCAGTATTTT
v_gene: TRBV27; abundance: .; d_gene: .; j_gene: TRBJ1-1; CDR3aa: CASSLWRAAEAFF; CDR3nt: TGTGCCAGCAGTTTGTGGAGGGCGGCTGAAGCTTTCTTT
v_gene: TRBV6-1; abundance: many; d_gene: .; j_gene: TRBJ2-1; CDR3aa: CASSEGERPHNEQFF; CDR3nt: TGTGCCAGCAGTGAAGGTGAGAGGCCACACAATGAGCAGTTCTTC
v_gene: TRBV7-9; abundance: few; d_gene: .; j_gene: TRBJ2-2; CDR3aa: CASSLRGNTGELFF; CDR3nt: TGTGCCAGCAGCTTAAGAGGGAACACCGGGGAGCTGTTTTTT
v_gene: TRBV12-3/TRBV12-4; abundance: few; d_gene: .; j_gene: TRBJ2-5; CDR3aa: CASSTVGGQGETQYF; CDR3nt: TGTGCCAGCAGCACCGTCGGGGGGCAGGGGGAGACCCAGTACTTC
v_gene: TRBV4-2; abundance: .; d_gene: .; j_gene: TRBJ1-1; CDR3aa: CASSQDGLAFF; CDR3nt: TGCGCCAGCAGCCAAGATGGTCTGGCTTTCTTT
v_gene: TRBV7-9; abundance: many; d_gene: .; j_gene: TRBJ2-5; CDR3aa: CASSLLQNQETQYF; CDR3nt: TGTGCCAGCAGCTTACTACAGAACCAAGAGACCCAGTACTTC
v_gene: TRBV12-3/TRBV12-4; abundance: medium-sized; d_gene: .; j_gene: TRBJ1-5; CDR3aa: CASSSNSGDSNQPQHF; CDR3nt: TGTGCCAGCAGTTCAAACTCGGGAGATAGCAATCAGCCCCAGCATTTT
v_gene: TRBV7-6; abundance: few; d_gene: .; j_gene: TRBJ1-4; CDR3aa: CASSLAWGATNEKLFF; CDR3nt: TGTGCCAGCAGCCTTGCGTGGGGGGCGACTAATGAAAAACTGTTTTTT
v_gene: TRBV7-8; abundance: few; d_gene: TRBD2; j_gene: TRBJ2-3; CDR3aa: CASSLEVRGVPDTQYF; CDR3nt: TGTGCCAGCAGCTTAGAGGTGCGGGGGGTCCCAGATACGCAGTATTTT
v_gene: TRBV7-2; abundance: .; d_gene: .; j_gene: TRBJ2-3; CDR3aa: CAGSYRDLSTDTQYF; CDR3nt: TGTGCCGGCAGCTACCGGGACCTTAGCACAGATACGCAGTATTTT
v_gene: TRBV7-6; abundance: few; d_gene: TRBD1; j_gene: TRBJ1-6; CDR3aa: CASIPTGGNSPLHF; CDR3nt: TGTGCCAGCATTCCGACAGGGGGAAATTCACCCCTCCACTTT
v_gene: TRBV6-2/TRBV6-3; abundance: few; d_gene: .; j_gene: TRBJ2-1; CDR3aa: CASEPGAVINEQFF; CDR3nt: TGTGCCAGCGAACCGGGCGCCGTGATTAATGAGCAGTTCTTC
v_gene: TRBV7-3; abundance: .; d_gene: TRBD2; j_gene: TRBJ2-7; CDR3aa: CASSLGSAGEQYF; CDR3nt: TGTGCCAGCAGCTTAGGATCAGCGGGAGAGCAGTACTTC
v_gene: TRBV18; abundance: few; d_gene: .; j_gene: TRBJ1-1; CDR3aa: CASSAAGGGEAFF; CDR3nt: TGTGCCAGCTCGGCGGCTGGGGGGGGTGAAGCTTTCTTT
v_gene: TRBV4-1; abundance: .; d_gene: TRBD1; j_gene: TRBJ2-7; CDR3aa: CASSQGWSQGDYEQYF; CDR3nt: TGCGCCAGCAGCCAAGGATGGTCACAGGGGGATTACGAGCAGTACTTC
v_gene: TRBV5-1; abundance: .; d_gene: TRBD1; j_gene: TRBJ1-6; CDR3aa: CASSLSDRGPHSPLHF; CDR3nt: TGCGCCAGCAGCCTATCGGACAGGGGGCCTCATTCACCCCTCCACTTT
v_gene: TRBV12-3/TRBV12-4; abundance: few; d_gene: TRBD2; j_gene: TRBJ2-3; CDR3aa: CASTPTGGGLSDTQYF; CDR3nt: TGTGCCAGCACCCCCACGGGCGGGGGTCTCTCAGATACGCAGTATTTT
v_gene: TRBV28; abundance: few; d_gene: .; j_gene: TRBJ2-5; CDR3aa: CASRPLDFETQYF; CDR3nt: TGTGCCAGCAGACCTCTGGATTTTGAGACCCAGTACTTC